The TCR beta chain described here comes from a study of blood T cell repertoires in COVID-19. The CDR3 loop spans 17 amino acids. V was pared by 3 bases and J by 5 bases, with 12 bases of the junction left unmatched. The germline gives CDR1 SEHNR, CDR2 FQNEAQ (reference sequence). Method: immunoSEQ multiplex PCR; TCRdb's copy keeps in-frame clones and lacks some. This table has about 180,000 clones, approximately 80% appearing once. Sequencing was carried out using PBMCs or T cells enriched from blood (not recorded which). The genes are TRBV7-9 and TRBJ2-5; TRBD1 agrees at 10 bases. The TCR originated in a man in his sixties who had been exposed to COVID-19. This CDR3 is CASSFPPPTGGAETQYF. As DNA, the CDR3 is TGTGCCAGCAGCTTCCCCCCCCCGACAGGGGGCGCGGAGACCCAGTACTTC.